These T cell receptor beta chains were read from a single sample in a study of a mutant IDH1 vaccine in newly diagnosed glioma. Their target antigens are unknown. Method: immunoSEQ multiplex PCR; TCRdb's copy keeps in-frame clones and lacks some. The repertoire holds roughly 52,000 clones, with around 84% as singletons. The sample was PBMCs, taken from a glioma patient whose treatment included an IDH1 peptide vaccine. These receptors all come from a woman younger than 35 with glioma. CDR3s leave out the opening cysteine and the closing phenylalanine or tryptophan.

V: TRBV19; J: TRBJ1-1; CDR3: ASSILAGLNTEAF
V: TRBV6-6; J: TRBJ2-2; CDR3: GVCGSGGLNTGELF
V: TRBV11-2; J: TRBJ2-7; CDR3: ASTLGSEQY
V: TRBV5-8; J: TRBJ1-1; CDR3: ASSRGQRNTEAF
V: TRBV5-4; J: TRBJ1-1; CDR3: ASSLVGDTEAF
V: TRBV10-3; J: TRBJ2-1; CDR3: AISERADNYNEQF
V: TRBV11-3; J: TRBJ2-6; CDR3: ASSLTAGANVLT
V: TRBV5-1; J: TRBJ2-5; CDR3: ASSSGTSGSQETQY
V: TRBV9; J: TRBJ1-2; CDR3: ASSVGTDYGYT
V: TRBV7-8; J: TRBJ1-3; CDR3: ASSLAQGGSGNTIY
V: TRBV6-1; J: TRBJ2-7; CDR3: ASSGTSGGGSSYEQY
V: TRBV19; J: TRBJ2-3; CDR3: ASSPQGPTRPTDTQY
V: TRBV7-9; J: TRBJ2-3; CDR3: ASSFGTDTDTQY
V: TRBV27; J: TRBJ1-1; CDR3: ASSLAGFRTEAF
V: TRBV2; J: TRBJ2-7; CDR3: ASSTGPYEQY
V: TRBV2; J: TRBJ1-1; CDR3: ASLRDPRAAEAF
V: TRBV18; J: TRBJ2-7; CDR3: ASSPSSYEQY
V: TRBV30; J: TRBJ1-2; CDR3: AWGWRGAIYGYT
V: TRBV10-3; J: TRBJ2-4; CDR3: AISVASGSGGIQY
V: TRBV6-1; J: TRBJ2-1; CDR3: ASSEWGTSSSNEQF
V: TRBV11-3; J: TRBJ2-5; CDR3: ASSLGTGEYETQY
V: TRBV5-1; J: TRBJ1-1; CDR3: ASSLKAGQNTEAF
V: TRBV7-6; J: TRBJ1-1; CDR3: ASSPPQWDTEAF
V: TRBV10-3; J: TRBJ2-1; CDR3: AISELDRGDEQF
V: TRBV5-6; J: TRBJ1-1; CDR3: ASSLLADRDRGTEAF
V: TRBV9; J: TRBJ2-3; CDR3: ASSVGGGGGPTDTQY
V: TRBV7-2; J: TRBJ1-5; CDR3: ASSLEQVPPPNQPQH
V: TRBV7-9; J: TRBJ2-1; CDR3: ASSTLAGGDNEQF
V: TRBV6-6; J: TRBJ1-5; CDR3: ASSYIRSLTQPQH
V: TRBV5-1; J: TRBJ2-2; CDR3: ASSSTTGGTGELF
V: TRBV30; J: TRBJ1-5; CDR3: AWNQGGRQPRH
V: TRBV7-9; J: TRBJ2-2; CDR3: ASSLDAWTNTGELF
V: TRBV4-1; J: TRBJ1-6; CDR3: ASSPHRSSYNSPLH
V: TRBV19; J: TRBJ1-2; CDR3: ASSTGRRGLDYGYT
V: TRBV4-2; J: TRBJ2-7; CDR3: ASSLRTSGGYEQY
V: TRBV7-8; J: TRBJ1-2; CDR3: ASSPRPKSRVPGYT
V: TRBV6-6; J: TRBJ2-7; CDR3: ASRYAPNYEQY
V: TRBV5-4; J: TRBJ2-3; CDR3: ASSLGGGRVDTQY
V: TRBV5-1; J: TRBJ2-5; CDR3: ASSLGLRGQETQY